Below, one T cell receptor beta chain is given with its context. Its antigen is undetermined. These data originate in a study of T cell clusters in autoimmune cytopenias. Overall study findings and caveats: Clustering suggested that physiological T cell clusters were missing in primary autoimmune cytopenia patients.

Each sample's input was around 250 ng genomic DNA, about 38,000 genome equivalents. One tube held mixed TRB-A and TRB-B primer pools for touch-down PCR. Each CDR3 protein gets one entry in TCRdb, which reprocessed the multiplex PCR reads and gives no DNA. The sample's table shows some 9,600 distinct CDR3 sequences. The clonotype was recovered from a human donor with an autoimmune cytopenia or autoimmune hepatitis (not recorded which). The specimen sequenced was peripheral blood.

The chain's CDR3 is CASSISGVRFTDTQYF. The chain combines TRBV7-2 with TRBJ2-3. The germline CDR1 and CDR2 sequences are SGHTA and FQGNSA. The CDR3 covers 16 residues. Filled out from reference TRBV7-2 and TRBJ2-3, the complete variable domain reads GAGVSQSPSNKVTEKGKDVELRCDPISGHTALYWYRQSLGQGLEFLIYFQGNSAPDKSGLPSDRFSAERTGGSVSTLTIQRTQQEDSAVYLCASSISGVRFTDTQYFGPGTRLTVL.